This T cell receptor (beta chain) was recorded in a study of T cell changes during pregnancy in multiple sclerosis (dated by TCRdb to between 2017 and 2020). Notes on the research overall: In women with multiple sclerosis, the researchers looked at how the T cell repertoire shifted as pregnancy progressed.

The library was produced with the immunoSEQ multiplex PCR assay. This immuneACCESS table, as held by TCRdb, lists in-frame sequences with V and J called but not all clones. Of the missing ones, under half trace to an unresolved V gene in checked studies; the others have no known cause. Within this sample are 30,000 to 45,000 clones, with 90% to 95% of them counted one time only. The ten most abundant clones make up 5% to 6.5% of the sample. Ends trimmed: V by 4 bases, J by 0 bases; bases unmatched to a gene: 6. Including the terminal cysteine and phenylalanine, the CDR3 comprises 16 residues. Only the CDR3 region is kept as DNA, spanning 48 bases read in frame from base 1. Based on the germline V gene, the CDR1 and CDR2 sequences are SGHRS and YFSETQ. Concerning this clone itself: Its target antigen remains unknown. One base away there is no much larger clone; base qualities are not given.

The chain employs TRBV5-1 and TRBJ2-7; 11 bases in the middle match TRBD2. Source: CD8+ T cells from peripheral blood mononuclear cells, taken in the second trimester of pregnancy. The sequence was obtained from a female donor with multiple sclerosis, enrolled in a pregnancy study. The DNA reads TGCGCCAGCAGCCCGGGACTAGCGGCTTCCTCCTACGAGCAGTACTTC. It codes for CASSPGLAASSYEQYF.